The clone carrying this TCR beta chain has only a few counts. As yet, its antigen is unknown. This record comes from a study of T cell repertoires in cytomegalovirus infection. Looking at the study overall: Alongside well-studied HLA-B-restricted CMV epitopes, recently identified HLA-C-restricted CMV epitopes were also used. Both a matching HLA type and CMV infection were indicated by public TCR beta signatures. The study, taken as a whole, reports: Public TCR beta family frequency separated CMV-and-HLA carriers, including in an independent cohort. Clonotypes of TCR beta that were HLA-C-restricted and CMV-specific dominated the ex vivo response.

The V segment lost 5 bases and the J segment 5 bases; nucleotides outside the gene matches: 7. Germline assignment: CDR1 SSHAT and CDR2 FNYEAQ (reference sequence). The CDR3 sequence is 15 residues long. TCRdb re-called the reads through MiXCR, storing one row per CDR3 protein. Of some 500,000 distinct CDR3 sequences listed, 30% to 35% were seen once; the top ten hold under 20%. Sequences were derived from cultured PBMCs, sampled from culture after CMV antigen stimulation. The chain is built from TRBV7-7 and TRBJ2-5; 11 nucleotides line up with TRBD2. The TCR was taken from a human donor in good health (CMV status not recorded). Some clones in this sample may be carry-over from other donors' samples. The CDR3 sequence is CASSTTSGGLETQYF. CDR3 DNA: TGTGCCAGCAGCACAACTAGCGGGGGACTGGAGACCCAGTACTTC.